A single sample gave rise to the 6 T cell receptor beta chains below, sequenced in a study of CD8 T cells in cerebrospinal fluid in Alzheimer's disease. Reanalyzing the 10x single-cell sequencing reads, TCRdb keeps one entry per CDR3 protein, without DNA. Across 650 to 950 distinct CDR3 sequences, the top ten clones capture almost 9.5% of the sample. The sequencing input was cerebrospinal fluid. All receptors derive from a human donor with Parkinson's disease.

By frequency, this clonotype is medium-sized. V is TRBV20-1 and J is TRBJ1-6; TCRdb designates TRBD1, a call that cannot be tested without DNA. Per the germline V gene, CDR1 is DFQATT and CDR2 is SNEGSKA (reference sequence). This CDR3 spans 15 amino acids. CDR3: CSASSGQGPNSPLHF.

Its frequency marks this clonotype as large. The CDR3 protein is CASRSRPLANQPQHF. V usage is TRBV12-3 or TRBV12-4 and J usage is TRBJ1-5; TCRdb designates TRBD1, a call that cannot be tested without DNA. The CDR3 runs 15 residues.

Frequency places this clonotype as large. The CDR3 sequence is CASKDPGSNQPQHF. The chain has TRBV6-2 or TRBV6-3 and TRBJ1-5; TCRdb designates TRBD1, a call that cannot be tested without DNA. CDR1 is MNHEY and CDR2 is SVGEGT in the germline V gene. The CDR3 runs 14 residues.

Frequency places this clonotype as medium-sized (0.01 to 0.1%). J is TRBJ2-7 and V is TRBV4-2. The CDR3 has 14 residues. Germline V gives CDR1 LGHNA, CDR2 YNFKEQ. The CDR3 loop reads CASSQDMGNYEQYF.

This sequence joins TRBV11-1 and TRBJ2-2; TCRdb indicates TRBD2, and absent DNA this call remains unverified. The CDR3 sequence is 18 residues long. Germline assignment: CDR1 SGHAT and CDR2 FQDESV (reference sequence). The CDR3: CASGRLAGGRRNTGELFF.

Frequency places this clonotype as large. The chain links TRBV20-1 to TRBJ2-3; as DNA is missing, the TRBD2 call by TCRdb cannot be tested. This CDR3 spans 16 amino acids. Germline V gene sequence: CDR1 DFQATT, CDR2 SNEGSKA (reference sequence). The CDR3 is CSGSGEGVAGADTQYF.